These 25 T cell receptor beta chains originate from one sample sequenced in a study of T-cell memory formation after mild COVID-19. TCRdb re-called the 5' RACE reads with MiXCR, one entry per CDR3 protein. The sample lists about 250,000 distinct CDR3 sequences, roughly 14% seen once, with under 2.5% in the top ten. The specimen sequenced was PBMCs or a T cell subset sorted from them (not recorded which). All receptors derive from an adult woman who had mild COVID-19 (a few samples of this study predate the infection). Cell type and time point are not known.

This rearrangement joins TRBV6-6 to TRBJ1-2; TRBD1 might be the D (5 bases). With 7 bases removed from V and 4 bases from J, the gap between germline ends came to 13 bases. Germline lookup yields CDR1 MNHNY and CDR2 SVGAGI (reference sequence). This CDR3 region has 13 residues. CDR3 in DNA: TGTGCCAGCACCACAGGAGGGTTCTATGGCTACACCTTC. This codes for CASTTGGFYGYTF.

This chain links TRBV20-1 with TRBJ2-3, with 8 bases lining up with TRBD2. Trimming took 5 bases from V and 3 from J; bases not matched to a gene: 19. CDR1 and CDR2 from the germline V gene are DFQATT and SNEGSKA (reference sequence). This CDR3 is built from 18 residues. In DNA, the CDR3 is TGCAGTGCTTTCCCCATTACGTCCGGGAGGGAGGTAACAGATACGCAGTATTTT. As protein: CSAFPITSGREVTDTQYF.

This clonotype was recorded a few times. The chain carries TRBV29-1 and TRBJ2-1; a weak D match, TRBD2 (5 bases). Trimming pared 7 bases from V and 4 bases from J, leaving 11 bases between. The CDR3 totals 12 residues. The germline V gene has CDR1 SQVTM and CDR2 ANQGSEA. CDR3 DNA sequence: TGCAGCGGTAAAGGACTGTACAATGAGCAGTTCTTC. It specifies CSGKGLYNEQFF.

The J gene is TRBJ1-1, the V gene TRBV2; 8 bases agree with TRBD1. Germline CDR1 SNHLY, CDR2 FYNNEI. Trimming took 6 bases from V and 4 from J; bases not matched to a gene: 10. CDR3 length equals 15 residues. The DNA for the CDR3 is TGTGCCAGCAGCAAAGACAGGGGCGGAAGCACTGAAGCTTTCTTT. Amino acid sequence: CASSKDRGGSTEAFF.

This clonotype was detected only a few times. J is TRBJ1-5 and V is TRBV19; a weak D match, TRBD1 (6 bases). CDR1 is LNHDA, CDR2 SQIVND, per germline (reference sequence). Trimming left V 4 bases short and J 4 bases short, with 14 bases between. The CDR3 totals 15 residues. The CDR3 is CASSTVQGMNQPQHF. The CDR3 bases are TGTGCCAGTAGTACCGTCCAGGGGATGAATCAGCCCCAGCATTTT.

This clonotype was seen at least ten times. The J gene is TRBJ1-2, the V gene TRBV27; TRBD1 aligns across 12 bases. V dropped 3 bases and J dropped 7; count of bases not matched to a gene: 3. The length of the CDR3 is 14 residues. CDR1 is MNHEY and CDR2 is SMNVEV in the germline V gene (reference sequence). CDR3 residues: CASSFGTGGRGYTF. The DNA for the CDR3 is TGTGCCAGCAGTTTCGGGACAGGGGGCCGTGGCTACACCTTC.

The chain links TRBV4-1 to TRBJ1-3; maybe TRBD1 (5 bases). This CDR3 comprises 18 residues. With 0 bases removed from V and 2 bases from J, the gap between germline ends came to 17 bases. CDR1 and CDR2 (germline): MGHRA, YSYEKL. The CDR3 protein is CASSQDSQGIAAGNTIYF. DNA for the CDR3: TGCGCCAGCAGCCAAGATTCCCAGGGAATCGCCGCTGGAAACACCATATATTTT.

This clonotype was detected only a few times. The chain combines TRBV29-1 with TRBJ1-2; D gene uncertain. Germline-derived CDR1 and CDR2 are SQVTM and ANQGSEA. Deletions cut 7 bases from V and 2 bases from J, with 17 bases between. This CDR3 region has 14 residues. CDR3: CSASLRTRNYGYTF. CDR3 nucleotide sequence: TGCAGCGCTAGCTTACGGACCCGGAACTATGGCTACACCTTC.

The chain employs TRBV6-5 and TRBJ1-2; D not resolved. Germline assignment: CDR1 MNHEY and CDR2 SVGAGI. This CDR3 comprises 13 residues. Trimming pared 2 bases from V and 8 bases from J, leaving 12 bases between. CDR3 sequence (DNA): TGTGCCAGCAGTTACCCGTTCGGGGTAGGCTACACCTTC. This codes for CASSYPFGVGYTF.

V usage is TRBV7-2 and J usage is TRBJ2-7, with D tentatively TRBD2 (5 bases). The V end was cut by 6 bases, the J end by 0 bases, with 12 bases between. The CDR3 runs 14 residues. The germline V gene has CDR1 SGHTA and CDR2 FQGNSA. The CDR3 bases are TGTGCCAGCAGGGAGGCGGGTAGCTCCTACGAGCAGTACTTC. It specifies CASREAGSSYEQYF.

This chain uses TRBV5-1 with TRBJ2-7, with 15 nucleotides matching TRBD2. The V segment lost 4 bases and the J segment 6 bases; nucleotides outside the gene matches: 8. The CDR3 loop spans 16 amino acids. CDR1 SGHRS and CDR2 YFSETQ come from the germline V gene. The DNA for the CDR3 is TGCGCCAGCAGCGCGGGACTAGCGGGGGGAAGTGGCGAGCAGTACTTC. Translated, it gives CASSAGLAGGSGEQYF.

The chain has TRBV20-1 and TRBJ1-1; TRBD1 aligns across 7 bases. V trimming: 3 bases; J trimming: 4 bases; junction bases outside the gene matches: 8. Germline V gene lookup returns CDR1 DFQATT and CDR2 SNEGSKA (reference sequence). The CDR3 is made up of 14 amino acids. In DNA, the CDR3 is TGCAGTGCTAGTAGGGGGCCGGGGGGCACTGAAGCTTTCTTT. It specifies CSASRGPGGTEAFF.

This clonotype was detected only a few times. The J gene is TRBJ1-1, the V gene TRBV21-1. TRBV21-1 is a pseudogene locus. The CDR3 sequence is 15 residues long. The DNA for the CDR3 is TGTGCCAGCAGCAAAGGGTGCGGTTCGGACACTGAAGCTTTCTTT. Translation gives CASSKGCGSDTEAFF.

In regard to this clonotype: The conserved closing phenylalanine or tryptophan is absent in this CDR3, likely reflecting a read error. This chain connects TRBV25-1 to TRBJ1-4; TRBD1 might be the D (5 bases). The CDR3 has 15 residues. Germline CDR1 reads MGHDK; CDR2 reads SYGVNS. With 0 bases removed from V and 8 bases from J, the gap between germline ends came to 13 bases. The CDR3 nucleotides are TGTGCCAGCAGTGAATATGGGACCCGGCGGGAAAAACTGTTTTTG. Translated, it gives CASSEYGTRREKLFL.

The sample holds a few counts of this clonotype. The CDR3 bases are TGTGCCTGGAGTGTACGAGGAGGAGCTTTCTTT. Its protein product is CAWSVRGGAFF. V usage is TRBV30 and J usage is TRBJ1-1; D ambiguous. The CDR3 is made up of 11 amino acids. With 0 bases removed from V and 10 bases from J, the gap between germline ends came to 9 bases. Germline assignment: CDR1 GTSNPN and CDR2 SVGIG (reference sequence).

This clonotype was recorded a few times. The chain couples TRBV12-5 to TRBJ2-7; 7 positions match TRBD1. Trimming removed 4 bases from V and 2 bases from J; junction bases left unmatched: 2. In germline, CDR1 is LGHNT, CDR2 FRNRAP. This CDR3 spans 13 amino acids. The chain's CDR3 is CASGSGGAYEQYF. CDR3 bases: TGTGCTAGTGGTTCAGGGGGTGCCTACGAGCAGTACTTC.

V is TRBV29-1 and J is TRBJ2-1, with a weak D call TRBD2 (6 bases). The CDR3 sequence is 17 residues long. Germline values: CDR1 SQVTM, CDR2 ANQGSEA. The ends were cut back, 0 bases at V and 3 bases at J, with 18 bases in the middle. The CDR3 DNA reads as TGCAGCGTTGAAGATCGCTGGATGGCGGGAAACTACAATGAGCAGTTCTTC. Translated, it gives CSVEDRWMAGNYNEQFF.

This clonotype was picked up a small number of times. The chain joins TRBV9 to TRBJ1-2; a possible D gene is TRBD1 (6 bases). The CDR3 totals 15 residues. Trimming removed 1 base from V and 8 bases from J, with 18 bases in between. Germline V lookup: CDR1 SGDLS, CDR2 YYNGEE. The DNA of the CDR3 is TGTGCCAGCAGCGTAATTCCGACAGGACGAGGGGGCTACACCTTC. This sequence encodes CASSVIPTGRGGYTF.

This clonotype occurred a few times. CDR3 bases: TGTGCCAGTAGTACAACGGGACAGCTGAACACTGAAGCTTTCTTT. Its protein is CASSTTGQLNTEAFF. The J gene is TRBJ1-1, the V gene TRBV19; 7 bases line up with TRBD1. CDR3 size: 15 residues. V dropped 4 bases and J dropped 0; count of bases not matched to a gene: 5. Germline-derived CDR1 and CDR2 are LNHDA and SQIVND (reference sequence).

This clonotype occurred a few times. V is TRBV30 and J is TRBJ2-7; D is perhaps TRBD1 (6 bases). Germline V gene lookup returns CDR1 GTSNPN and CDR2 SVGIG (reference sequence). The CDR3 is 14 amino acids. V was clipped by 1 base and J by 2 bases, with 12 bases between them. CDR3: CAWSDRQAAYEQYF. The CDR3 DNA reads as TGTGCCTGGAGTGACCGACAGGCAGCCTACGAGCAGTACTTC.

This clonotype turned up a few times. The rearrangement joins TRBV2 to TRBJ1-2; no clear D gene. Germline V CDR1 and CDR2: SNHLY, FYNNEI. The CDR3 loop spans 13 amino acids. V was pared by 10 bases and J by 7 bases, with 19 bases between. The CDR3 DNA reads TGTGCCAAGCAGGAGGCGTGGGAAGGTGGCTACACCTTC. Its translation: CAKQEAWEGGYTF.

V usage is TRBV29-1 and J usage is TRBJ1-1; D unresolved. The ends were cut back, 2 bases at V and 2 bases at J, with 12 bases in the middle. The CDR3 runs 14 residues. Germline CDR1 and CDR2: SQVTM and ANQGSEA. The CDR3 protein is CSVEKGMSNTEAFF. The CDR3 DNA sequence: TGCAGCGTTGAAAAAGGCATGAGTAACACTGAAGCTTTCTTT.

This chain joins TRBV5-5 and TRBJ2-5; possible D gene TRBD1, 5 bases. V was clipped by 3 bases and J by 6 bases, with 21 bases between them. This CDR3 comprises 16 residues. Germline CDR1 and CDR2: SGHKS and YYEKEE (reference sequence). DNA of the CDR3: TGTGCCAGCAGCTCTCAGACTCCTTCCCAGGGCCAGACCCAGTACTTC. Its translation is CASSSQTPSQGQTQYF. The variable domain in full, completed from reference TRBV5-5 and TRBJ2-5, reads DAGVTQSPTHLIKTRGQQVTLRCSPISGHKSVSWYQQVLGQGPQFIFQYYEKEERGRGNFPDRFSARQFPNYSSELNVNALLLGDSALYLCASSSQTPSQGQTQYFGPGTRLLVL.

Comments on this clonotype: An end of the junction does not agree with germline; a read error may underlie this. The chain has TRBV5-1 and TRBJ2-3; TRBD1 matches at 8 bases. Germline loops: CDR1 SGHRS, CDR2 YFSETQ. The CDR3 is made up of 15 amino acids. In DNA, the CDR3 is TGCGCCAGCAACTTGGGGCAGGGGGCAACAGATACGCAGTATTTT. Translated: CASNLGQGATDTQYF.

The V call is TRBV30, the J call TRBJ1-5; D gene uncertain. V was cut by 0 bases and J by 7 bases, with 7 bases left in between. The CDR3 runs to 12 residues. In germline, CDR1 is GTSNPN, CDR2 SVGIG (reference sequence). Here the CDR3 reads CAWSVRGQPQHF. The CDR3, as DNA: TGTGCCTGGAGTGTACGAGGCCAGCCCCAGCATTTT.